This TCR beta chain was sequenced in a study of Ad26.COV2.S vaccination and SARS-CoV-2 variants. Across the whole study: Intramuscular Ad26.COV2.S at 5x10^10 or 1x10^11 viral particles. Study-level findings and limits: Breadth of non-spike TCRs did not differ between vaccinees and placebo recipients.

Sample treatment: some 19 received Ad26.COV2.S at low or high dose, single or two shots; 5 received placebo; per-sample allocation not given. Samples came from day 63 after the first vaccine or placebo injection. Based in Boston, the donor was an adult of 18-55 years. What was given as vaccine was an Ad26 vector encoding Wuhan-strain SARS-CoV-2 spike. TCRdb's copy holds only in-frame clones and misses some; the assay was immunoSEQ multiplex PCR. The data hold about 350,000 clones, with 65% to 90% observed a single time. A note on this clone: Its antigen is not known.

The CDR3 is made up of 16 amino acids. Trimming took off 0 bases at V and 4 bases at J, with 13 bases between the two ends. The germline V gene encodes CDR1 KGHSH and CDR2 LQKENI. This rearrangement joins TRBV18 to TRBJ1-5, with D possibly matching TRBD1 (5 bases). This material consisted of peripheral blood, taken in a trial of Ad26.COV2.S vaccine versus placebo. The origin of this receptor is a person aged 18 to 65 who received the Ad26.COV2.S COVID-19 vaccine or a placebo. CDR3: CASSPPRQGLNQPQHF. In nucleotides, the CDR3 is TGTGCCAGCTCACCACCGCGGCAGGGCTTGAATCAGCCCCAGCATTTT.